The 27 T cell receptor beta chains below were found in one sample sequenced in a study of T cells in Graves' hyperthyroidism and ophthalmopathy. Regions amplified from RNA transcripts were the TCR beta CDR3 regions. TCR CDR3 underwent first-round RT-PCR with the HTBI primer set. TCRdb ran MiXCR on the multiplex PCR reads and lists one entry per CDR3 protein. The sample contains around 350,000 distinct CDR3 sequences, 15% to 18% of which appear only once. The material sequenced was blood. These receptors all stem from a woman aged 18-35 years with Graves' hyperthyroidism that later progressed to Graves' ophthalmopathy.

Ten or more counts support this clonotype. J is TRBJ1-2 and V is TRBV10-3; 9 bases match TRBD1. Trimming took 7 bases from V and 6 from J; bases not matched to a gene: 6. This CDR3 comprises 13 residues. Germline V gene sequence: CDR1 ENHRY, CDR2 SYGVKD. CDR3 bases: TGTGCCATCACCCGGACAGGGGTCGATGGCTACACCTTC. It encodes CAITRTGVDGYTF.

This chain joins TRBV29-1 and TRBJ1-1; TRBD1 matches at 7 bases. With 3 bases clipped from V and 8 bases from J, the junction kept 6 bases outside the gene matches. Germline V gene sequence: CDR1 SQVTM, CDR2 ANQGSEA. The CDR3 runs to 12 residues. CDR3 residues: CSVEGRGREAFF. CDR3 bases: TGCAGCGTTGAGGGCAGGGGGAGGGAAGCTTTCTTT.

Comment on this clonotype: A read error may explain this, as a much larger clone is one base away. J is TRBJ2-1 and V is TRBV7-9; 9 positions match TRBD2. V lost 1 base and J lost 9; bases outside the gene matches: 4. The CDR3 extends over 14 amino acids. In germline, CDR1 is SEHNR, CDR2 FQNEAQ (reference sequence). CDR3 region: CASSLGGTSIEQFF. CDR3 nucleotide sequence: TGTGCCAGCAGCTTAGGTGGGACTAGCATTGAGCAGTTCTTC.

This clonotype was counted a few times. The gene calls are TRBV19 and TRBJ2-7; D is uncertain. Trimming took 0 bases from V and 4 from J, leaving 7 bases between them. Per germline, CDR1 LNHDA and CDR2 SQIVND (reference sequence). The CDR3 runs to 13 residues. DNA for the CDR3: TGTGCCAGTAGTATAGAAGAGGATTACGAGCAGTACTTC. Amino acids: CASSIEEDYEQYF.

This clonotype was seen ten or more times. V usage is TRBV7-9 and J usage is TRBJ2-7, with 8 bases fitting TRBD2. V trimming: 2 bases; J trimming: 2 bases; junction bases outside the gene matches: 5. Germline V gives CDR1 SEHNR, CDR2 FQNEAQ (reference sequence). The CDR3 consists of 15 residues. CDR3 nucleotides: TGTGCCAGCAGCTTAATGGTAGCGGGAACCTACGAGCAGTACTTC. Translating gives CASSLMVAGTYEQYF.

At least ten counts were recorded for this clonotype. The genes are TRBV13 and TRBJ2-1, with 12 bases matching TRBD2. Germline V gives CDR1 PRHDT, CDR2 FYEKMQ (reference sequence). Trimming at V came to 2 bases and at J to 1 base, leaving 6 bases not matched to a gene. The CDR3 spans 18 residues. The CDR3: CASSLWASGRASYNEQFF. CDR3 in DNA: TGTGCCAGCAGCTTATGGGCTAGCGGGAGGGCATCCTACAATGAGCAGTTCTTC.

The CDR3 DNA reads TGTGCCAGCAGCCCGGAGCTCTGGGCGGGGGGGGCCAACGTCCTGACTTTC. As protein: CASSPELWAGGANVLTF. The chain combines TRBV27 with TRBJ2-6, with D perhaps TRBD2 (6 bases). This CDR3 has 17 amino acids. The germline CDR1 and CDR2 sequences are MNHEY and SMNVEV (reference sequence). V was pared by 6 bases and J by 4 bases, with 19 bases between.

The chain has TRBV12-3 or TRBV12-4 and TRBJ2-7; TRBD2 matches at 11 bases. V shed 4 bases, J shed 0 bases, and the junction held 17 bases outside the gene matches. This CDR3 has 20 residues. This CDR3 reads CASSYSSTASGRPSSYEQYF. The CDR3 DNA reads TGTGCCAGCAGTTACTCGAGTACGGCTAGCGGGAGGCCTAGCTCCTACGAGCAGTACTTC.

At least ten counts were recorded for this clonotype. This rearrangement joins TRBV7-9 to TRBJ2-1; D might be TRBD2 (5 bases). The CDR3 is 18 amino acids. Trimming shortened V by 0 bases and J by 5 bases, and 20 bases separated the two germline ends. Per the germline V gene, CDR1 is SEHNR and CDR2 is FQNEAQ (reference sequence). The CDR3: CASSLARAAPSIDNEQFF. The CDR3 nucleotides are TGTGCCAGCAGCTTAGCGCGGGCAGCCCCCTCGATCGACAATGAGCAGTTCTTC.

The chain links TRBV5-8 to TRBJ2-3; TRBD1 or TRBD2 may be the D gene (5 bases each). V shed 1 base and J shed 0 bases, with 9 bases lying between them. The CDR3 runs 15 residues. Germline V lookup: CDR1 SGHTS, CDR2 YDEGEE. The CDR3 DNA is TGTGCCAGCAGCTTGTTGGGGGTCAGCACAGATACGCAGTATTTT. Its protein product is CASSLLGVSTDTQYF.

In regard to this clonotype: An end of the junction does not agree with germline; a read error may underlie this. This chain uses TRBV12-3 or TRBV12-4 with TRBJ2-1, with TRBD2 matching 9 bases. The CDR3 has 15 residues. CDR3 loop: CASSLSSGIYDEQFF. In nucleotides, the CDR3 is TGTGCCAGCAGTCTATCTAGCGGGATCTACGATGAGCAGTTCTTC.

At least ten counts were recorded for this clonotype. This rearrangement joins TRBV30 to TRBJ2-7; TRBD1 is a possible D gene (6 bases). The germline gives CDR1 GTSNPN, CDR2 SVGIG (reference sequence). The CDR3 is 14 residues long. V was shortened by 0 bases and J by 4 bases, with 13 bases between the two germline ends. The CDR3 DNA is TGTGCCTGGAGTGTACAGGGAGCAGGGTACGAGCAGTACTTC. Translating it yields CAWSVQGAGYEQYF. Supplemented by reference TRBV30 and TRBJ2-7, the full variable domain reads SQTIHQWPATLVQPVGSPLSLECTVEGTSNPNLYWYRQAAGRGLQLLFYSVGIGQISSEVPQNLSASRPQDRQFILSSKKLLLSDSGFYLCAWSVQGAGYEQYFGPGTRLTVT.

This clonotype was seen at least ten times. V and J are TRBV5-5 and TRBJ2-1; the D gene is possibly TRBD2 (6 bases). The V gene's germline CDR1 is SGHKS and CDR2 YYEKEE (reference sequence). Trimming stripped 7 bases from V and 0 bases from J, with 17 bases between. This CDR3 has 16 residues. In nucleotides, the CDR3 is TGTGCCAGCGGACCGGGAGTTTTACGCTCCTACAATGAGCAGTTCTTC. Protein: CASGPGVLRSYNEQFF.

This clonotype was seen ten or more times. The CDR3 nucleotides read TGTGCCAGCAGCCAAGGGTCGATGGCTAGCGCGTACAATGAGCAGTTCTTC. Translated: CASSQGSMASAYNEQFF. The J gene is TRBJ2-1, the V gene TRBV4-2; weak D call: TRBD2 (6 bases). Germline V gene sequence: CDR1 LGHNA, CDR2 YNFKEQ. The CDR3 runs to 17 residues. V was trimmed by 1 base and J by 4 bases, leaving 17 bases between them.

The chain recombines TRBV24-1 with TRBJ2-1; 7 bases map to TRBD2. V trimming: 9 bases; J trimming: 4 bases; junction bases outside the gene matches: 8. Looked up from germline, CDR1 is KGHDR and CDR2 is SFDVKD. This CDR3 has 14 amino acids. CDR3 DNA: TGTGCCACCGCGTCGGCGGGAGAGTACAATGAGCAGTTCTTC. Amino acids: CATASAGEYNEQFF.

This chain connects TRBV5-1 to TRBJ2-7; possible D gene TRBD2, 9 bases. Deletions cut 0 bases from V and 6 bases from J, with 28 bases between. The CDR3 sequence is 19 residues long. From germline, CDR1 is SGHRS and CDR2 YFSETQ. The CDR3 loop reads CASSLAAGGSVAGVSEQYF. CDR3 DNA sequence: TGCGCCAGCAGCTTGGCGGCAGGGGGCTCGGTAGCGGGAGTGTCCGAGCAGTACTTC.

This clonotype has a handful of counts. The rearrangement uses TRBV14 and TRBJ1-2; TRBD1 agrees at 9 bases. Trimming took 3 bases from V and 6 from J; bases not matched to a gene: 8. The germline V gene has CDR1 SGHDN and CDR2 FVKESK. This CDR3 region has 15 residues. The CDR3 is CASSQTGTGFDGYTF. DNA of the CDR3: TGTGCCAGCAGCCAGACCGGGACAGGGTTTGATGGCTACACCTTC.

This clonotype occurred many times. CDR3 nucleotide sequence: TGCAGTGCTAGAGACCCCGCTGGAGATAAGGGCTATGGCTACACCTTC. It yields the protein CSARDPAGDKGYGYTF. V is TRBV20-1 and J is TRBJ1-2; D remains unclear. This CDR3 has 16 residues. Per germline, CDR1 DFQATT and CDR2 SNEGSKA (reference sequence). V shed 0 bases and J shed 4 bases, with 18 bases lying between them.

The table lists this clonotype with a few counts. The CDR3 here is CASSVDGTSGTAGELFF. In nucleotides, the CDR3 is TGTGCCAGCAGCGTAGACGGTACTAGCGGGACGGCGGGGGAGCTGTTTTTT. The chain links TRBV9 to TRBJ2-2; TRBD2 matches 10 bases. The CDR3 contains 17 residues. Germline lookup yields CDR1 SGDLS and CDR2 YYNGEE. Trimming removed 0 bases from V and 8 bases from J; junction bases left unmatched: 10.

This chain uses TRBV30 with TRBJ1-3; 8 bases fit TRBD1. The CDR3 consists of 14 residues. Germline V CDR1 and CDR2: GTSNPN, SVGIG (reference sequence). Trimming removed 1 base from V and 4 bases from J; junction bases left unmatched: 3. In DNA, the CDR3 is TGTGCCTGGAGTGCGACAGGGGTCGGAAACACCATATATTTT. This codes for CAWSATGVGNTIYF.

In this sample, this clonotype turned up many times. CDR3 in DNA: TGTGCCAGCAGTTTACGGTCTGTAGCGGGAGACTACGAGCAGTACTTC. Amino acid sequence: CASSLRSVAGDYEQYF. This chain connects TRBV28 to TRBJ2-7, with 9 bases lining up with TRBD2. CDR1 and CDR2 (germline): MDHEN, SYDVKM. This CDR3 comprises 16 residues. Unmatched junction bases numbered 8, after V lost 2 bases and J lost 3 bases. Full variable domain (remainder filled in from reference TRBV28 and TRBJ2-7): DVKVTQSSRYLVKRTGEKVFLECVQDMDHENMFWYRQDPGLGLRLIYFSYDVKMKEKGDIPEGYSVSREKKERFSLILESASTNQTSMYLCASSLRSVAGDYEQYFGPGTRLTVT.

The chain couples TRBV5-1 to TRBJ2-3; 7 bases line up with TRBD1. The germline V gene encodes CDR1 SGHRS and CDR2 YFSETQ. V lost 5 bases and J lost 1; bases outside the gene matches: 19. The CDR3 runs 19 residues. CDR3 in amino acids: CASRPGQALPKSGTDTQYF. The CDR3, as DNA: TGCGCCAGCAGACCCGGACAGGCCCTACCCAAAAGCGGCACAGATACGCAGTATTTT.

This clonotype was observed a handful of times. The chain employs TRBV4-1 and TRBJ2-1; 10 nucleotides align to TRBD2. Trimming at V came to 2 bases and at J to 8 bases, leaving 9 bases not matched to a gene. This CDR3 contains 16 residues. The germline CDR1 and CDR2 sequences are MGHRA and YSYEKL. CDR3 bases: TGCGCCAGCAGCCAACCAAGGACTAGCGGCTCCTATGAGCAGTTCTTC. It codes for CASSQPRTSGSYEQFF.

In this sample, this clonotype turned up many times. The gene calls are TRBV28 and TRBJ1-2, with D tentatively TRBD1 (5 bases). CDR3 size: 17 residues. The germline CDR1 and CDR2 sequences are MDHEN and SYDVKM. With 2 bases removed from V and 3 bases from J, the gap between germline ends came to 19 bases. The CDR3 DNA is TGTGCCAGCAGTTTAGGCGGAGGGGCCCCTGGGGACTATGGCTACACCTTC. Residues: CASSLGGGAPGDYGYTF.

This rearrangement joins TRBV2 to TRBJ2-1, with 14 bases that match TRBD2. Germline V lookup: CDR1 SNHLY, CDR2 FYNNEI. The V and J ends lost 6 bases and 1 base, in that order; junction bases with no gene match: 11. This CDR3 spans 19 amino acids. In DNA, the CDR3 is TGTGCCAGCAGCCGACTAGCGGGAGGGCAGGCGGCATCCTACAATGAGCAGTTCTTC. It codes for CASSRLAGGQAASYNEQFF.

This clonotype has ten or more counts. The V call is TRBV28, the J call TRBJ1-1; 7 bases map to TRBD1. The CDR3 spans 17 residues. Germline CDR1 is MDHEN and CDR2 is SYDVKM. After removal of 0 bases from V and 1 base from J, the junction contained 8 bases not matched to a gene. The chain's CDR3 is CASSLWRGGARNTEAFF. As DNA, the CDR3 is TGTGCCAGCAGTTTATGGAGAGGGGGCGCTCGGAACACTGAAGCTTTCTTT. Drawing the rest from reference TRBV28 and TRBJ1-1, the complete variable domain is DVKVTQSSRYLVKRTGEKVFLECVQDMDHENMFWYRQDPGLGLRLIYFSYDVKMKEKGDIPEGYSVSREKKERFSLILESASTNQTSMYLCASSLWRGGARNTEAFFGQGTRLTVV.

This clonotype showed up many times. CDR3 coding DNA: TGTGCCAGCAGTTTAGGGGGCAACTCCTACGAGCAGTACTTC. Its protein product is CASSLGGNSYEQYF. The V and J genes are TRBV28 and TRBJ2-7, with D perhaps matching TRBD1 (6 bases). This CDR3 has 14 residues. Trimming shortened V by 2 bases and J by 0 bases, and 8 bases separated the two germline ends. Looked up from germline, CDR1 is MDHEN and CDR2 is SYDVKM.